Shown below are 27 T cell receptor beta chains from a single sample sequenced in a study of T cell responses to AZD1222 COVID-19 vaccine. Profiled with immunoSEQ multiplex PCR; TCRdb holds only in-frame clones, not every one. The table includes roughly 71,000 clones, about 85% detected once. Sequenced here: peripheral blood, sampled on day 0 of AZD1222 vaccination. Every receptor here comes from an adult in good health.

For this clone: A read error may produce the germline difference seen at one junction end. V usage is TRBV5-1 and J usage is TRBJ1-1, with D perhaps matching TRBD1 (5 bases). The CDR3 length is 12 residues. From germline, CDR1 is SGHRS and CDR2 YFSETQ. Here the CDR3 DNA reads TGCGCCAGCAGCTTATTCGGGACTGAGGCTTTCTTT. Translation: CASSLFGTEAFF.

V usage is TRBV4-2 and J usage is TRBJ2-2, with D unclear. V was trimmed by 4 bases and J by 6 bases, leaving 6 bases between them. This CDR3 spans 12 amino acids. In germline, CDR1 is LGHNA, CDR2 YNFKEQ. CDR3 residues: CASSLSSGELFF. CDR3 nucleotides: TGTGCCAGCAGCCTAAGTTCCGGGGAGCTGTTTTTT.

This chain joins TRBV5-4 and TRBJ1-2; D remains ambiguous. V shed 8 bases and J shed 3 bases, with 14 bases lying between them. The length of the CDR3 is 13 residues. Per the germline V gene, CDR1 is SGHNT and CDR2 is YYREEE (reference sequence). The CDR3 DNA is TGTGCCAGTAGTCTCCGGGGAGACTATGGCTACACCTTC. Its translation is CASSLRGDYGYTF.

The chain recombines TRBV11-3 with TRBJ2-7; no firm D call. CDR3 length equals 10 residues. Germline V lookup: CDR1 SGHNT, CDR2 YENEEA. This CDR3 reads CATGLPEQYF. CDR3 nucleotides: TGTGCAACCGGCCTCCCCGAGCAGTACTTC.

The genes are TRBV6-1 and TRBJ1-2; tentatively, D is TRBD1 (6 bases). With 0 bases removed from V and 5 bases from J, the gap between germline ends came to 16 bases. CDR1 MNHNS and CDR2 SASEGT come from the germline V gene. The CDR3 is made up of 16 amino acids. CDR3 amino acids: CASSEATVQGRYGYTF. CDR3 sequence (DNA): TGTGCCAGCAGTGAAGCGACTGTACAGGGAAGATATGGCTACACCTTC.

V usage is TRBV2 and J usage is TRBJ1-3; TRBD1 agrees at 7 bases. Germline lookup yields CDR1 SNHLY and CDR2 FYNNEI. CDR3 length: 14 amino acids. V lost 6 bases, J lost 4 bases, and 6 bases stayed unmatched. The CDR3 loop reads CASSPAGQGNTIYF. CDR3 sequence (DNA): TGTGCCAGCAGCCCTGCGGGACAGGGAAACACCATATATTTT.

The V call is TRBV18, the J call TRBJ2-1; no reliable D call. Germline assignment: CDR1 KGHSH and CDR2 LQKENI. Trimming left V 2 bases short and J 5 bases short, with 10 bases between. CDR3 length equals 14 residues. The CDR3 nucleotides read TGTGCCAGCTCACCAACAGTTGGGGACAATGAGCAGTTCTTC. This codes for CASSPTVGDNEQFF. Supplemented by reference TRBV18 and TRBJ2-1, the full variable domain reads NAGVMQNPRHLVRRRGQEARLRCSPMKGHSHVYWYRQLPEEGLKFMVYLQKENIIDESGMPKERFSAEFPKEGPSILRIQQVVRGDSAAYFCASSPTVGDNEQFFGPGTRLTVL.

V is TRBV10-1 and J is TRBJ2-3; D possibly matches TRBD1 or TRBD2 (5 bases each). V gave up 3 bases and J gave up 6 bases, with 7 bases separating them. The CDR3 consists of 12 residues. CDR1 is WNHNN and CDR2 is SYGVQD in the germline V gene (reference sequence). CDR3 sequence reads: CASSEGEDTQYF. The CDR3 nucleotides read TGCGCCAGCAGTGAAGGGGAGGATACGCAGTATTTT.

This clone is categorized as medium-sized. This chain connects TRBV18 to TRBJ1-3, with D possibly TRBD1 on 5 matching bases. The CDR3 contains 18 residues. The germline gives CDR1 KGHSH, CDR2 LQKENI. Deletions cut 6 bases from V and 0 bases from J, with 21 bases between. CDR3 nucleotide sequence: TGTGCCAGCTCTCCGATCCCGGGGGACGCAATCTCTGGAAACACCATATATTTT. Protein product: CASSPIPGDAISGNTIYF.

The chain carries TRBV4-1 and TRBJ2-3; 8 nucleotides line up with TRBD2. V lost 4 bases to trimming and J lost 1 base; unmatched junction nucleotides: 10. Looked up from germline, CDR1 is MGHRA and CDR2 is YSYEKL. This CDR3 is 17 amino acids long. CDR3 protein: CASSLPLGGGRTDTQYF. In DNA form, the CDR3 reads TGCGCCAGCAGCCTCCCTTTGGGCGGGGGGCGCACAGATACGCAGTATTTT.

The gene calls are TRBV24-1 and TRBJ2-1, with TRBD1 as a possible D gene (6 bases). The CDR3 loop spans 14 amino acids. The V gene's germline CDR1 is KGHDR and CDR2 SFDVKD. V was shortened by 2 bases and J by 8 bases, with 12 bases between the two germline ends. CDR3 amino acids: CATSDSNRDHEQFF. CDR3 nucleotide sequence: TGTGCCACCAGTGATTCGAACAGGGATCATGAGCAGTTCTTC.

The genes are TRBV18 and TRBJ1-1, with D unresolved. Per germline, CDR1 KGHSH and CDR2 LQKENI. With 3 bases removed from V and 5 bases from J, the gap between germline ends came to 19 bases. CDR3 length equals 16 residues. The DNA of the CDR3 is TGTGCCAGCTCACCCGGATATAGTAGGGTAAATACTGAAGCTTTCTTT. It specifies CASSPGYSRVNTEAFF.

The chain employs TRBV6-5 and TRBJ2-5; D possibly corresponds to TRBD1 (5 bases). The CDR3 is 12 residues long. The germline V gene encodes CDR1 MNHEY and CDR2 SVGAGI. Trimming stripped 6 bases from V and 7 bases from J, with 12 bases between. CDR3 loop: CASSELQGTQYF. CDR3 in DNA: TGTGCCAGCAGCGAGTTGCAGGGGACCCAGTACTTC.

This clone was recorded once. This chain connects TRBV6-6 to TRBJ1-4, with a possible D match to TRBD1 (6 bases). Trimming pared 7 bases from V and 7 bases from J, leaving 16 bases between. Looked up from germline, CDR1 is MNHNY and CDR2 is SVGAGI (reference sequence). There are 14 residues in the CDR3. The CDR3 is CASTPTRGIEKLFF. The CDR3 coding sequence is TGTGCCAGCACCCCAACGAGGGGGATTGAAAAACTGTTTTTT.

In this sample, this clone turned up once. V is TRBV11-2 and J is TRBJ1-6; 8 bases fit TRBD1. V lost 6 bases to trimming and J lost 2 bases; unmatched junction nucleotides: 12. From germline, CDR1 is SGHAT and CDR2 FQNNGV. The CDR3 is made up of 18 amino acids. The CDR3 nucleotides are TGTGCCAGCAGTTCACTCCACAGGGGGATAGCCTATAATTCACCCCTCCACTTT. This gives the protein CASSSLHRGIAYNSPLHF.

The V call is TRBV3-1 (or the pseudogene TRBV3-2), the J call TRBJ2-3; the D gene is possibly TRBD2 (5 bases). The CDR3 has 15 amino acids. The V and J ends lost 1 base and 3 bases respectively, with 11 bases between them. Germline V gene data show CDR1 as LGHDT and CDR2 as YNNKEL (reference sequence). The CDR3 region is CASSQAGGLTDTQYF. Here the CDR3 DNA reads TGTGCCAGCAGCCAAGCGGGCGGGTTGACAGATACGCAGTATTTT.

The rearrangement links TRBV7-2 to TRBJ2-7; D might be TRBD2 (6 bases). The CDR3 covers 14 residues. CDR1 SGHTA and CDR2 FQGNSA come from the germline V gene. V was cut by 3 bases and J by 2 bases, with 11 bases left in between. For the CDR3, the DNA is TGTGCCAGCAGCTTGACTAGAGGCGCCTACGAGCAGTACTTC. Encoded protein: CASSLTRGAYEQYF.

V gene TRBV21-1 combines with J gene TRBJ2-7; the DNA was not compared with TRBD2, the D call given in the table. TRBV21-1 is designated a pseudogene. CDR3 size: 17 residues. The CDR3 loop reads CASSNGYRRTSVYEQYF. CDR3 DNA: TGTGCCAGCAGCAACGGGTACCGAAGGACTAGCGTCTACGAGCAGTACTTC.

The chain has TRBV5-1 and TRBJ2-1; D is perhaps TRBD2 (7 bases). The germline V and J ends were trimmed by 1 base and 9 bases, with 11 bases remaining between them. Germline CDR1 is SGHRS and CDR2 is YFSETQ. The length of the CDR3 is 13 residues. DNA of the CDR3: TGCGCCAGCAGCTTGAGGGGGGAGGGTGAGCAGTTCTTC. Residues: CASSLRGEGEQFF.

This clone was picked up one time. The genes are TRBV27 and TRBJ1-3; D perhaps matches TRBD1 (5 bases). Per germline, CDR1 MNHEY and CDR2 SMNVEV (reference sequence). Trimming pared 5 bases from V and 5 bases from J, leaving 13 bases between. This CDR3 is built from 14 residues. The CDR3 loop is CASSPRGARNTIYF. The CDR3 nucleotides are TGTGCCAGCAGTCCTCGTGGGGCGAGAAACACCATATATTTT.

The rearrangement joins TRBV7-9 to TRBJ1-2; D remains unclear. Germline V gene data show CDR1 as SEHNR and CDR2 as FQNEAQ (reference sequence). The V gene lost 2 bases and the J gene lost 2 bases, with 9 bases spanning the gap. This CDR3 region has 14 residues. This CDR3 is CASSLMSQNYGYTF. CDR3 bases: TGTGCCAGCAGCTTAATGAGTCAAAACTATGGCTACACCTTC.

This clone appeared a single time. V usage is TRBV6-2 or TRBV6-3 and J usage is TRBJ2-3, with unresolved D. With 4 bases removed from V and 0 bases from J, the gap between germline ends came to 5 bases. The CDR3 extends over 13 amino acids. The germline V gene encodes CDR1 MNHEY and CDR2 SVGEGT. The CDR3 DNA follows: TGTGCCAGCAGTTCGGCTAGCACAGATACGCAGTATTTT. Its translation is CASSSASTDTQYF.

The V call is TRBV19, the J call TRBJ1-1; the match to TRBD1 covers 10 bases. Trimming took 5 bases from V and 1 from J; bases not matched to a gene: 4. The CDR3 is 15 amino acids. CDR1 is LNHDA and CDR2 is SQIVND in the germline V gene (reference sequence). CDR3 protein: CASSYRDRGNTEAFF. CDR3 sequence (DNA): TGTGCCAGTAGTTACCGGGACAGGGGGAACACTGAAGCTTTCTTT.

V usage is TRBV18 and J usage is TRBJ2-4; the match to TRBD1 covers 10 bases. The CDR3 is 15 amino acids. Per the germline V gene, CDR1 is KGHSH and CDR2 is LQKENI. After removal of 6 bases from V and 8 bases from J, the junction contained 10 bases not matched to a gene. CDR3 region: CASSPQTGGADIQYF. CDR3 in DNA: TGTGCCAGCTCCCCCCAGACAGGGGGCGCGGACATTCAGTACTTC.

The gene calls are TRBV6-5 and TRBJ1-4; D gene ambiguous. Looked up from germline, CDR1 is MNHEY and CDR2 is SVGAGI. Trimming stripped 4 bases from V and 8 bases from J, with 11 bases between. This CDR3 is built from 13 residues. CDR3 coding DNA: TGTGCCAGCAGTTCCGGGGAAAAAGAAAAACTGTTTTTT. This encodes CASSSGEKEKLFF.

This chain links TRBV5-6 with TRBJ2-5, with 10 bases aligning to TRBD1. CDR1 and CDR2 from the germline V gene are SGHDT and YYEEEE. The V segment lost 4 bases and the J segment 1 base; nucleotides outside the gene matches: 4. The CDR3 covers 15 residues. DNA of the CDR3: TGTGCCAGCAGCCTGGACAGGGGGAGCCAAGAGACCCAGTACTTC. Protein: CASSLDRGSQETQYF.

A single count supports this clone. The chain joins TRBV6-5 to TRBJ1-1; the D is unclear. The V end lost 5 bases, the J end lost 5 bases, and 18 bases lay between the germline ends. Germline V CDR1 and CDR2: MNHEY, SVGAGI. The CDR3 is 15 residues long. The chain's CDR3 is CASSNPGYGNTEAFF. CDR3 DNA sequence: TGTGCCAGCAGTAACCCGGGATACGGGAATACTGAAGCTTTCTTT.